This TCR beta chain was recorded in a study of graft-versus-host responses after intestinal transplantation. With V trimmed by 5 bases and J by 5 bases, 4 bases remained unmatched. CDR1 and CDR2 from the germline V gene are SGHRS and YFSETQ. This CDR3 region has 15 residues. Measured with immunoSEQ multiplex PCR; TCRdb has only the in-frame clones, and not every one. The table includes some 84,000 clones, approximately 78% detected once. As for this clone: Its antigen is not known.

The chain is built from TRBV5-1 and TRBJ2-2, with 12 nucleotides matching TRBD2. This specimen was unstimulated CD4+ T cells sorted from spleen or lymph node cells, taken before intestinal transplant. The sequence was collected from a human donor who received an intestinal transplant. The chain's CDR3 is CASRRTSGETGELFF. As DNA, the CDR3 is TGCGCCAGCAGGCGGACTAGCGGGGAAACCGGGGAGCTGTTTTTT.